One and the same sample provided the 5 T cell receptor beta chains below, sequenced in a study of shared clonotypes between healthy human individuals. TCRdb's table, derived via immunoSEQ multiplex PCR, lists solely in-frame clones and lacks some. The sample shows a few million clones, just over 90% of them seen only once. Material: naive CD4+ T cells sorted from blood. Subset denoted: CD45RA+ positively selected. These receptors came from a man between 18 and 29 years old in good health.

The chain employs TRBV10-3 and TRBJ1-1; 7 bases are a match to TRBD1. V shed 4 bases and J 0 bases; nucleotides not matched to a gene: 5. This CDR3 has 15 amino acids. Germline V lookup: CDR1 ENHRY, CDR2 SYGVKD. The CDR3 here is CAISGVQGMNTEAFF. In DNA form, the CDR3 reads TGTGCCATCAGTGGCGTACAGGGGATGAACACTGAAGCTTTCTTT.

The rearrangement uses TRBV30 and TRBJ2-3; no clear D. The V end was cut by 1 base, the J end by 6 bases, with 8 bases between. Germline CDR1 and CDR2: GTSNPN and SVGIG (reference sequence). The CDR3 is 12 residues long. Here the CDR3 DNA reads TGTGCCTGGAGTGGCCAGTCGGATACGCAGTATTTT. Translating gives CAWSGQSDTQYF.

The genes are TRBV14 and TRBJ1-3; D not resolved. Germline CDR1 and CDR2: SGHDN and FVKESK. Trimming cost V 3 bases and J 0 bases, with 6 bases left between them. The CDR3 is 14 amino acids. The CDR3 DNA follows: TGTGCCAGCAGCCAGCGGAGCTCTGGAAACACCATATATTTT. It specifies CASSQRSSGNTIYF.

The chain links TRBV5-1 to TRBJ2-2; D is possibly TRBD2 (6 bases). This CDR3 is built from 15 residues. The V gene lost 0 bases and the J gene lost 6 bases, with 12 bases spanning the gap. CDR1 is SGHRS, CDR2 YFSETQ, per germline. CDR3 in DNA: TGCGCCAGCAGCTTGGGTCCCCCGGGGGCCGGGGAGCTGTTTTTT. Amino acids: CASSLGPPGAGELFF.

The chain couples TRBV28 to TRBJ1-2; TRBD1 aligns across 8 bases. CDR1 MDHEN and CDR2 SYDVKM come from the germline V gene. J gave up 4 bases and V 6 bases, and 13 bases lay outside the gene matches. The CDR3 spans 16 residues. The CDR3 region is CASSTIGQGNPYGYTF. The CDR3 DNA reads as TGTGCCAGCAGCACCATAGGACAGGGCAACCCCTATGGCTACACCTTC.